This TCR beta chain is drawn from a study of yellow fever vaccine responses in identical twins. TCRdb re-analysed the RT-PCR reads in MiXCR, keeping a single row per CDR3 protein. Of roughly 540 distinct CDR3 sequences listed, under 90% are singletons. Notes on the study in general: Twins' vaccine T cell responses were reported to seem partly convergent and partly personalized.

This clonotype turned up a few times. Its antigen is undetermined. CDR3 length: 12 amino acids. Germline CDR1 reads WNHNN; CDR2 reads SYGVQD (reference sequence). The germline V and J ends were trimmed by 8 bases and 7 bases, with 12 bases remaining between them. Sequencing used T cells from blood (PBMCs), unsorted or a sorted subset (not recorded which), obtained before or after yellow fever vaccination (not recorded which). This chain joins TRBV10-1 and TRBJ1-5; possible D gene TRBD1, 5 bases. The clonotype comes from a woman between 18 and 30 years old who received the yellow fever vaccine. The CDR3: CASGEGRQPQHF. CDR3 DNA: TGCGCCAGCGGCGAGGGGCGCCAGCCCCAGCATTTT.